This TCR beta chain was found in a study of shared clonotypes between healthy human individuals. General study results and limits: Naive CD4 clonotypes were shared across a handful of donors at 5% to 6%.

Terminally differentiated effector memory CD45RA+ cells were excluded by CCR7 positive selection of CD45RO-negative cells. Each sample came from a Caucasian adult donor living in Nashville, Tennessee. The CDR3 runs 14 residues. Trimming pared 1 base from V and 4 bases from J, leaving 9 bases between. Germline assignment: CDR1 LNHNV and CDR2 YYDKDF (reference sequence). TCRdb keeps only in-frame clones here, not all; method: immunoSEQ multiplex PCR. The sample has about 870,000 clones, 80% to 95% seen once. On this clone itself: The antigen is not known.

Sequenced material: naive CD8+ T cells sorted from blood. The V and J genes are TRBV15 and TRBJ2-3, with no clear D. The source is a man between 25 and 39 years old in good health. CDR3 sequence (DNA): TGTGCCACCAGCAGAGGGCCCACTCCAGATACGCAGTATTTT. It translates to CATSRGPTPDTQYF.